One and the same sample provided the 9 T cell receptor beta chains below, sequenced in a study of OX40 agonist ivuxolimab in advanced cancers. Measured with immunoSEQ multiplex PCR; TCRdb has only the in-frame clones, and not every one. This sample has about 80,000 clones, with over 85% found just once. This material consisted of CD4+ or CD8+ T cells sorted from blood, taken in a trial of the OX40 agonist ivuxolimab. The receptors shown here come from an adult with an advanced solid tumor such as melanoma, head and neck, liver or kidney cancer.

The chain couples TRBV13 to TRBJ2-7, with a tentative D call TRBD2 (6 bases). Germline V gives CDR1 PRHDT, CDR2 FYEKMQ (reference sequence). Trimming pared 3 bases from V and 6 bases from J, leaving 12 bases between. CDR3 size: 13 residues. The chain's CDR3 is CASSLTRFGEQYF. DNA of the CDR3: TGTGCCAGCAGCTTGACTAGGTTTGGCGAGCAGTACTTC.

The chain combines TRBV30 with TRBJ1-6; D not resolved. The CDR3 has 13 residues. V lost 5 bases to trimming and J lost 9 bases, with 14 bases between them. Germline V gives CDR1 GTSNPN, CDR2 SVGIG (reference sequence). CDR3 DNA sequence: TGTGCCTGGCACCATCCCCCGGGTTCACCCCTCCACTTT. This codes for CAWHHPPGSPLHF.

This chain links TRBV9 with TRBJ1-1; the match to TRBD1 covers 8 bases. V dropped 3 bases and J dropped 8; count of bases not matched to a gene: 15. Germline-derived CDR1 and CDR2 are SGDLS and YYNGEE. CDR3 length: 16 residues. The CDR3 reads CASSAPPDRAQIEAFF. The CDR3 DNA reads TGTGCCAGCAGCGCCCCCCCGGACAGGGCACAAATAGAAGCTTTCTTT.

This sequence joins TRBV28 and TRBJ1-2; possibly TRBD1 for D (6 bases). The CDR3 consists of 13 residues. Trimming removed 7 bases at V and 7 bases at J, with 16 bases between. Germline loops: CDR1 MDHEN, CDR2 SYDVKM. The CDR3 sequence is CASKGGGDGGYTF. The CDR3 DNA follows: TGTGCCAGCAAGGGCGGGGGCGACGGTGGCTACACCTTC.

The V and J genes are TRBV19 and TRBJ1-5, with 10 bases matching TRBD1. This CDR3 region has 16 residues. The J segment lost 5 bases and the V segment lost 3 bases, leaving 7 bases of the junction unmatched. Per germline, CDR1 LNHDA and CDR2 SQIVND (reference sequence). CDR3 in DNA: TGTGCCAGTAGTATCCGGGGACAGGGGATGTATCAGCCCCAGCATTTT. Its protein is CASSIRGQGMYQPQHF.

This clone has a single count. Distinct nucleotide sequences in the sample also encode this CDR3. V usage is TRBV5-1 and J usage is TRBJ2-7; 7 bases are shared with TRBD1. This CDR3 comprises 15 residues. The V gene's germline CDR1 is SGHRS and CDR2 YFSETQ. With V trimmed by 2 bases and J by 3 bases, 8 bases remained unmatched. CDR3 amino acids: CASSLGDSDRYEQYF. The CDR3 DNA reads as TGCGCCAGCAGCTTAGGGGACAGCGACCGCTACGAGCAGTACTTC.

A single count supports this clone. The chain employs TRBV18 and TRBJ2-5; possible D gene TRBD1, 5 bases. CDR3 size: 15 residues. The V gene's germline CDR1 is KGHSH and CDR2 LQKENI. V was clipped by 1 base and J by 2 bases, with 11 bases between them. CDR3 region: CASSPRQRQQETQYF. The CDR3 DNA reads as TGTGCCAGCTCACCACGTCAACGACAGCAAGAGACCCAGTACTTC.

The chain combines TRBV6-5 with TRBJ1-2; 7 nucleotides agree with TRBD1. Germline V gene sequence: CDR1 MNHEY, CDR2 SVGAGI. V was clipped by 6 bases and J by 8 bases; unmatched bases: 6. The CDR3 has 12 residues. The CDR3 region has the DNA TGTGCCAGCAGGGAGGGGGCTGGGGGCTACACCTTC. Amino acids: CASREGAGGYTF.

The chain uses TRBV19 and TRBJ2-7; 8 bases are shared with TRBD1. CDR3 length: 14 amino acids. CDR1 and CDR2 (germline): LNHDA, SQIVND (reference sequence). With 6 bases clipped from V and 2 bases from J, the junction kept 6 bases outside the gene matches. The CDR3 coding sequence is TGTGCCAGTAGGACAGGGGATCAGACCTACGAGCAGTACTTC. It encodes CASRTGDQTYEQYF.